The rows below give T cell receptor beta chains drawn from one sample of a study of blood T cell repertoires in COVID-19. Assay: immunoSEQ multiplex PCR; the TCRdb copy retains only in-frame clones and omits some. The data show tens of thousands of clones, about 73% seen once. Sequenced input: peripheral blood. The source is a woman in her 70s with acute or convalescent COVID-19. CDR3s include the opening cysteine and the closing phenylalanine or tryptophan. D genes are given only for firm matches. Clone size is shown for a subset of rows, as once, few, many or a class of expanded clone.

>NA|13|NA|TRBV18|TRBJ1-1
TGTGCCAGCTCACCCAGGGAGAACACTGAAGCTTTCTTT
CASSPRENTEAFF
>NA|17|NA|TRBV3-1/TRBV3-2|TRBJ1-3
TGTGCCAGCAGCCCCCTTGGCGGGTTCGGTCCTGGAAACACCATATATTTT
CASSPLGGFGPGNTIYF
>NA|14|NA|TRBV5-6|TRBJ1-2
TGTGCCAGCAGCTTGGGTACAGCCACTTTCGGCTACACCTTC
CASSLGTATFGYTF
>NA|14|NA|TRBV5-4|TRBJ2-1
TGTGCCAGCAGCTCCGCCGGGAAGCGAAATGAGCAGTTCTTC
CASSSAGKRNEQFF
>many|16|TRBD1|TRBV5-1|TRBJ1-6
TGCGCCAGCAGCCCAGAGGGGGGACAGGGCGGGTCACCCCTCCACTTT
CASSPEGGQGGSPLHF
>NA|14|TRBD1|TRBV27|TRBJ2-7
TGTGCCAGCAGGGCCGGGACAGGGGGCTACGAGCAGTACTTC
CASRAGTGGYEQYF
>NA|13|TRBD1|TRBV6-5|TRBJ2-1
TGTGCCAGCAGTTTATACAGGGGGCAGGAGCAGTTCTTC
CASSLYRGQEQFF
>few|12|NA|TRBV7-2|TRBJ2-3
TGTGCCAGCAGCTTATACACAGATACGCAGTATTTT
CASSLYTDTQYF
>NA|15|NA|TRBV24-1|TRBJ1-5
TGTGCCACCAGTGATAACCGACAAGTTAATCAGCCCCAGCATTTT
CATSDNRQVNQPQHF
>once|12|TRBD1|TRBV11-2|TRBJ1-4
TGTGCCAGCAGCTTCGGACAGGGCCAACTGTTTTTT
CASSFGQGQLFF
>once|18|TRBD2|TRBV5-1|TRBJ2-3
TGCGCCAGCAGCTTGGTCTTCCTAGCGGGGGGGACCACAGATACGCAGTATTTT
CASSLVFLAGGTTDTQYF
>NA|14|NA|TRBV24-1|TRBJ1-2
TGTGCCACCAGTGTTGGGGGGATCAACTATGGCTACACCTTC
CATSVGGINYGYTF
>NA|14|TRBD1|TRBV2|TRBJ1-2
TGTGCCAGCAGCCAGGGGGCCACTAACTATGGCTACACCTTC
CASSQGATNYGYTF
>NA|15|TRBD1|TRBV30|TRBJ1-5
TGTGCCTGGAGAGGACAGGGGGCTTTAAATCAGCCCCAGCATTTT
CAWRGQGALNQPQHF
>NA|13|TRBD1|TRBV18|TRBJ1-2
TGTGCCAGCTCACAATCAGGGGGCGATGGCTACACCTTC
CASSQSGGDGYTF
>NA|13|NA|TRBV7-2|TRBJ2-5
TGTGCCAGCAGCTTACAGGGTCCCGAGACCCAGTACTTC
CASSLQGPETQYF
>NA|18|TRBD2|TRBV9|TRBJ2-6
TGTGCCAGCAGCAAAGAGGGCGGGGGGAGCTCTGGGGCCAACGTCCTGACTTTC
CASSKEGGGSSGANVLTF
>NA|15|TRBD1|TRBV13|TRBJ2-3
TGTGCCAGCACCCCTCTGGGCAGGGGGCCAGATACGCAGTATTTT
CASTPLGRGPDTQYF
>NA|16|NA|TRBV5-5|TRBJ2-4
TGTGCCAGCAGCTTGGGGCCAGGGCCTGCCAAAAACATTCAGTACTTC
CASSLGPGPAKNIQYF
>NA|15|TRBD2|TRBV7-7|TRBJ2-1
TGTGCTAGCAGCTTAGGTACTAGCGGATACAATGAGCAGTTCTTC
CASSLGTSGYNEQFF
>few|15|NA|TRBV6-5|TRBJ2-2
TGTGCCAGCAGTTATACAGGAAGGAACACCGGGGAGCTGTTTTTT
CASSYTGRNTGELFF
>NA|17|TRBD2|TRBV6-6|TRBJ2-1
TGTGCCAGCAGTCCACGGACTAGCGGGGGGGCGCGAAATGAGCAGTTCTTC
CASSPRTSGGARNEQFF
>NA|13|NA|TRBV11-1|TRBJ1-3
TGTGCCAGCAGTCCGGGGTCTGGAAACACCATATATTTT
CASSPGSGNTIYF
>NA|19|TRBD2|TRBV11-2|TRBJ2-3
TGTGCCAGCAGCCGTGGACTAGCGGGTCCCTTTTGGAGCACAGATACGCAGTATTTT
CASSRGLAGPFWSTDTQYF
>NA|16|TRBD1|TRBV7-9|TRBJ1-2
TGTGCCAGCAGCTTAGGGGACAGGGGGCATGGCTATGGCTACACCTTC
CASSLGDRGHGYGYTF
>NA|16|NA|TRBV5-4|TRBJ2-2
TGTGCCAGCAGCTCTACTAAAACAGGGCTTGGTCGGGAGCTGTTTTTT
CASSSTKTGLGRELFF
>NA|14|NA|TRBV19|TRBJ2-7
TGTGCCAGTACCCCGACGGGAACTTCCTACGAGCAGTACTTC
CASTPTGTSYEQYF
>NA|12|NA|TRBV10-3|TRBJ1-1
TGTGCCGTGGTTGGGCAGAACACTGAAGCTTTCTTT
CAVVGQNTEAFF
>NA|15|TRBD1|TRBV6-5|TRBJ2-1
TGTGCCAGCAGTTACTCGGGACAGGGGTACAATGAGCAGTTCTTC
CASSYSGQGYNEQFF
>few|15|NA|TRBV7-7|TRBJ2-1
TGTGCCAGCAGCTTATCGGCGGGGTACTACAATGAGCAGTTCTTC
CASSLSAGYYNEQFF
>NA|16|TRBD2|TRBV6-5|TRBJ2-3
TGTGCCAGCAGTTACTTAGGACTAGCGGGCACAGATACGCAGTATTTT
CASSYLGLAGTDTQYF
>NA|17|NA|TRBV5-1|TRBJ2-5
TGCGCCAGCAGCTTGGCCATAGTTGGGGACAGCGGGGAGACCCAGTACTTC
CASSLAIVGDSGETQYF
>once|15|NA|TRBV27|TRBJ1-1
TGTGCCAGCAGCCCGTTAGGGGGGGCCAACACTGAAGCTTTCTTT
CASSPLGGANTEAFF
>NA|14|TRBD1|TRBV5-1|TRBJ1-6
TGCGCCAGCAGTTCCGGGACAGAGAATTCACCCCTCCACTTT
CASSSGTENSPLHF
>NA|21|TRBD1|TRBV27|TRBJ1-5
TGTGCCAGCAGCACTGACCCGCCGACCTCGGACAGGGGGTATAGCAATCAGCCCCAGCATTTT
CASSTDPPTSDRGYSNQPQHF
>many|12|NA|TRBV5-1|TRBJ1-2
TGCGCCAGCAGCTTGGACAGATATGGCTACACCTTC
CASSLDRYGYTF
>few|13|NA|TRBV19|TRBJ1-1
TGTGCCAGTATTGGGGGCCCGGACACTGAAGCTTTCTTT
CASIGGPDTEAFF
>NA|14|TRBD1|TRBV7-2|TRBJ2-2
TGTGCCAGCAGATTGGACAGGGGTGGCGGGGAGCTGTTTTTT
CASRLDRGGGELFF
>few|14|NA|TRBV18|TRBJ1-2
TGTGCCAGCTCACCAAACGGGGAGGGCAATGGCTACACCTTC
CASSPNGEGNGYTF
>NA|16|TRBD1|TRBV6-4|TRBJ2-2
TGTGCCAGCAGTGCCTTAGGACAGGGCGGTTCCGGGGAGCTGTTTTTT
CASSALGQGGSGELFF
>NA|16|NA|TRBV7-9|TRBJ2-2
TGTGCCAGCAGCTTATGGCGTCCTGGGCCCGCCGGGGAGCTGTTTTTT
CASSLWRPGPAGELFF
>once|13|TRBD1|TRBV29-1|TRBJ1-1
TGCAGCGTACGGCGTCAGGGGGCTGCTGAAGCTTTCTTT
CSVRRQGAAEAFF